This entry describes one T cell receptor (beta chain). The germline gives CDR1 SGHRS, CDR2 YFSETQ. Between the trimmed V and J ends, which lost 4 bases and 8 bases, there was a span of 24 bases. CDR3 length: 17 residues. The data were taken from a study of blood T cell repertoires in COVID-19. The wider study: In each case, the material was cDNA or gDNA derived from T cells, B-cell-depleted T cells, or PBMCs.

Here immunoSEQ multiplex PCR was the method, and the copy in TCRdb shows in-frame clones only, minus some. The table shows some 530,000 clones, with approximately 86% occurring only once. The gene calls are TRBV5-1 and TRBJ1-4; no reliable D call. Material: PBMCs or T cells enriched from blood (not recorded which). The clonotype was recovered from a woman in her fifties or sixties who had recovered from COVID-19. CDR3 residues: CASSPPDAGYGGEKLFF. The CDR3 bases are TGCGCCAGCAGCCCTCCCGACGCGGGTTATGGAGGAGAAAAACTGTTTTTT.